A single sample is the source of the 5 T cell receptor beta chains below, sequenced in a study of T cell repertoires in cytomegalovirus infection. A single record per CDR3 protein comes from TCRdb applying MiXCR to the reads. The sample comprises about 310,000 distinct CDR3 sequences, roughly a sixth of which are singletons, and more than 10% rests with the top ten. Sequencing was performed on PBMCs. All receptors derive from a human donor in good health (CMV status not recorded). Some clones in this sample may be carry-over from other donors' samples.

This clonotype was detected many times. J is TRBJ1-5 and V is TRBV12-3 or TRBV12-4, with TRBD1 matching over 8 bases. This CDR3 has 13 residues. After removal of 6 bases from V and 4 bases from J, the junction contained 2 bases not matched to a gene. CDR3 sequence: CASRGQENQPQHF. The DNA for the CDR3 is TGTGCCAGCAGGGGACAGGAAAATCAGCCCCAGCATTTT.

CDR3 region: CASRRSGAYEQYF. CDR3 bases: TGTGCCAGCAGACGATCCGGGGCCTACGAGCAGTACTTC. The V and J genes are TRBV28 and TRBJ2-7, with a possible D match to TRBD2 (5 bases). This CDR3 is built from 13 residues. V was shortened by 6 bases and J by 2 bases, with 11 bases between the two germline ends. Per the germline V gene, CDR1 is MDHEN and CDR2 is SYDVKM. The complete variable domain, with remaining parts taken from reference TRBV28 and TRBJ2-7, reads DVKVTQSSRYLVKRTGEKVFLECVQDMDHENMFWYRQDPGLGLRLIYFSYDVKMKEKGDIPEGYSVSREKKERFSLILESASTNQTSMYLCASRRSGAYEQYFGPGTRLTVT.

This clonotype was counted a few times. The chain uses TRBV27 and TRBJ2-1, with D perhaps TRBD2 (5 bases). Germline-derived CDR1 and CDR2 are MNHEY and SMNVEV (reference sequence). The CDR3 has 11 amino acids. Trimming stripped 5 bases from V and 15 bases from J, with 14 bases between. CDR3 sequence reads: CASSRNGETFF. The DNA for the CDR3 is TGTGCCAGCAGTCGGAACGGGGAAACGTTCTTC.

Only a few counts were recorded for this clonotype. The chain employs TRBV20-1 and TRBJ2-1; 15 bases fit TRBD2. The germline CDR1 and CDR2 sequences are DFQATT and SNEGSKA (reference sequence). This CDR3 is built from 18 residues. V lost 5 bases, J lost 2 bases, and 10 bases stayed unmatched. In DNA, the CDR3 is TGCAGTGCTGGGCGGGGGACTAGCGGGGGGCGGACCTACAATGAGCAGTTCTTC. Its translation is CSAGRGTSGGRTYNEQFF.

The V and J genes are TRBV18 and TRBJ1-6, with a weak D call TRBD1 (5 bases). Trimming left V 2 bases short and J 3 bases short, with 14 bases between. CDR1 is KGHSH and CDR2 is LQKENI in the germline V gene. This CDR3 contains 17 residues. CDR3 DNA: TGTGCCAGCTCACCATATTCTCAGGGCGGCTATAATTCACCCCTCCACTTT. It specifies CASSPYSQGGYNSPLHF.